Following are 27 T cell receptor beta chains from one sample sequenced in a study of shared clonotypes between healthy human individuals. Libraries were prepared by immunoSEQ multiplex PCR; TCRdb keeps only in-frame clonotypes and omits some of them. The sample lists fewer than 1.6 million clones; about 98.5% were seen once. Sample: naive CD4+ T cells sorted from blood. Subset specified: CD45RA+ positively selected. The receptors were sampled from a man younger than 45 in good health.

The DNA of the CDR3 is TGTGCCACCAGCAGCGTTGGTAGCCCAGATACGCAGTATTTT. Its translation is CATSSVGSPDTQYF. The chain carries TRBV15 and TRBJ2-3; D call uncertain. Germline CDR1 reads LNHNV; CDR2 reads YYDKDF (reference sequence). The CDR3 extends over 14 amino acids. The germline V and J ends were trimmed by 3 bases and 4 bases, with 11 bases remaining between them.

The CDR3 coding sequence is TGTGCCAGCAGCTTAGTAAGGGGGACCTACGAGCAGTACTTC. Amino acids: CASSLVRGTYEQYF. The rearrangement joins TRBV13 to TRBJ2-7, with a tentative D call TRBD1 (6 bases). Trimming left V 1 base short and J 2 bases short, with 9 bases between. Germline lookup yields CDR1 PRHDT and CDR2 FYEKMQ (reference sequence). The CDR3 sequence is 14 residues long.

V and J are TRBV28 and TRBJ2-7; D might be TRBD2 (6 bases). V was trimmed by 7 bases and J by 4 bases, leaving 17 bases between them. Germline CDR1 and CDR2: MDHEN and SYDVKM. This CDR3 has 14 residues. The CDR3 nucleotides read TGTGCCAGCACCTTACCGACTAGACTATACGAGCAGTACTTC. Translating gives CASTLPTRLYEQYF. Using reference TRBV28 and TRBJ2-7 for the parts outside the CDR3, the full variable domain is DVKVTQSSRYLVKRTGEKVFLECVQDMDHENMFWYRQDPGLGLRLIYFSYDVKMKEKGDIPEGYSVSREKKERFSLILESASTNQTSMYLCASTLPTRLYEQYFGPGTRLTVT.

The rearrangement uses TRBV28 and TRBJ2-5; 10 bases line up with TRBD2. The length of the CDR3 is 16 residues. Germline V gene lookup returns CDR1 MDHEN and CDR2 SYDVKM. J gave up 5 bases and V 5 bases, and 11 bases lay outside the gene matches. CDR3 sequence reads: CASSRSSGRIWETQYF. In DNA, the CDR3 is TGTGCCAGCAGTCGCAGTAGCGGGAGGATTTGGGAGACCCAGTACTTC.

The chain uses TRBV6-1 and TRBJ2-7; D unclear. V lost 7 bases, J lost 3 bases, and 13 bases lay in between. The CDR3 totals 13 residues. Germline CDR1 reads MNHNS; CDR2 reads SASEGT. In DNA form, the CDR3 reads TGTGCCAGCAATCGGTGGTTAGGCTACGAGCAGTACTTC. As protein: CASNRWLGYEQYF.

The CDR3 sequence: CASSPASADRIQETQYF. DNA for the CDR3: TGTGCCAGCTCACCAGCGTCGGCGGATAGGATCCAAGAGACCCAGTACTTC. The genes are TRBV18 and TRBJ2-5; D is undetermined. The CDR3 has 17 amino acids. The germline V gene encodes CDR1 KGHSH and CDR2 LQKENI. The ends were cut back, 2 bases at V and 1 base at J, with 17 bases in the middle.

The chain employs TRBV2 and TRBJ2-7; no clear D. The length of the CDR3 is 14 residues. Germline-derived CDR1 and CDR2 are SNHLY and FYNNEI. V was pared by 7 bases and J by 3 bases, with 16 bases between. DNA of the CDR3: TGTGCCAGCACAAAACAAGGACGAAACTACGAGCAGTACTTC. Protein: CASTKQGRNYEQYF.

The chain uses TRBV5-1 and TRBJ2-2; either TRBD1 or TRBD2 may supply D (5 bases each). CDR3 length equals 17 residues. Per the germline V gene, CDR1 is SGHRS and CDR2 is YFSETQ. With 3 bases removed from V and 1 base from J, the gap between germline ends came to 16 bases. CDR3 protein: CASSSDNRSGNTGELFF. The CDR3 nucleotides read TGCGCCAGCAGCTCAGACAACAGGAGCGGGAACACCGGGGAGCTGTTTTTT.

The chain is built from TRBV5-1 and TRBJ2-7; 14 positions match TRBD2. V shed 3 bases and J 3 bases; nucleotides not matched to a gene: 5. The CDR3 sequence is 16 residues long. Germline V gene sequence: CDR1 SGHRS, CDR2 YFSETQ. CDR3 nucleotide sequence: TGCGCCAGCAGCTCCTCGGGACTAGCGGGAGTCTACGAGCAGTACTTC. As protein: CASSSSGLAGVYEQYF.

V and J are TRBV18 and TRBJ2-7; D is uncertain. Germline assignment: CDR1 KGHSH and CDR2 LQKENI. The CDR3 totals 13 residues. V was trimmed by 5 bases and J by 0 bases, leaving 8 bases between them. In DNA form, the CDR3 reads TGTGCCAGCTCAACCCCTTTCTCCTACGAGCAGTACTTC. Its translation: CASSTPFSYEQYF.

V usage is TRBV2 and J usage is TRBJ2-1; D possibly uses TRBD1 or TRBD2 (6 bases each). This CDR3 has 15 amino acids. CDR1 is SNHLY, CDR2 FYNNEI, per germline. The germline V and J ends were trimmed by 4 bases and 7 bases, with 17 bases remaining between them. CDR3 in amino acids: CASSGVYGGLNEQFF. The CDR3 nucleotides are TGTGCCAGCAGTGGGGTATACGGGGGCTTGAATGAGCAGTTCTTC.

CDR3 sequence (DNA): TGCGCCAGCAGCCAAGTTGAGCGGAACACCGGGGAGCTGTTTTTT. This sequence encodes CASSQVERNTGELFF. The chain employs TRBV4-3 and TRBJ2-2; D unclear. Trimming stripped 1 base from V and 1 base from J, with 7 bases between. Germline CDR1 LGHNA, CDR2 YSLEER. This CDR3 has 15 amino acids.

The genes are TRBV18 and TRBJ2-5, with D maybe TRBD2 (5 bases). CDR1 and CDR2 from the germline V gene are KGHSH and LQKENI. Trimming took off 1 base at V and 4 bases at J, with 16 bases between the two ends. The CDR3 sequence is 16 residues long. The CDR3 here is CASSPLGKRERETQYF. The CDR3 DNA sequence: TGTGCCAGCTCACCACTAGGGAAGAGGGAGCGAGAGACCCAGTACTTC. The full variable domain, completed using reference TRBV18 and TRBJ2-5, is NAGVMQNPRHLVRRRGQEARLRCSPMKGHSHVYWYRQLPEEGLKFMVYLQKENIIDESGMPKERFSAEFPKEGPSILRIQQVVRGDSAAYFCASSPLGKRERETQYFGPGTRLLVL.

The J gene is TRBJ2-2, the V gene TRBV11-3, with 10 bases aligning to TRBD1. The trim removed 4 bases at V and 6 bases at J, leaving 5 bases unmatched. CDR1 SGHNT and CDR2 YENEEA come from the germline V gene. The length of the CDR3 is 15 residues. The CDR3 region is CASSYRQGAPGELFF. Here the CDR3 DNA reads TGTGCCAGCAGCTACCGACAGGGGGCGCCCGGGGAGCTGTTTTTT.

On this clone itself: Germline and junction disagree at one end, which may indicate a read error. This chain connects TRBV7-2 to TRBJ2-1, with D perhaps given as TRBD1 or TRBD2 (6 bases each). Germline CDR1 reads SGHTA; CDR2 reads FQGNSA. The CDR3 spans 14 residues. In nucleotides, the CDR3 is TGTGCCAGCAGCTTAGCCAAAGGCGGGACAACTAGGGTCTTC. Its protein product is CASSLAKGGTTRVF.

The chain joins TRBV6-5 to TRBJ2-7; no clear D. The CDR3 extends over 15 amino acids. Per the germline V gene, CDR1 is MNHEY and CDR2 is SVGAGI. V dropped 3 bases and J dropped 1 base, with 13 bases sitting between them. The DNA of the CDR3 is TGTGCCAGCAGTTATAGCATTTCCTCTTCCTACGAGCAGTACTTC. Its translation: CASSYSISSSYEQYF.

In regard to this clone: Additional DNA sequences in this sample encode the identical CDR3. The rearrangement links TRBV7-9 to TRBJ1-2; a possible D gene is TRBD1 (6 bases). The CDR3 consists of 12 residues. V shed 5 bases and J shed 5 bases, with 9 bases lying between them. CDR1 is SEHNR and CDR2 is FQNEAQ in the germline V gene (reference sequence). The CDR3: CASSLTGYGYTF. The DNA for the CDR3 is TGTGCCAGCAGCCTTACAGGGTATGGCTACACCTTC. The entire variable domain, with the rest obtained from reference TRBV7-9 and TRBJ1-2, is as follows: DTGVSQNPRHKITKRGQNVTFRCDPISEHNRLYWYRQTLGQGPEFLTYFQNEAQLEKSRLLSDRFSAERPKGSFSTLEIQRTEQGDSAMYLCASSLTGYGYTFGSGTRLTVV.

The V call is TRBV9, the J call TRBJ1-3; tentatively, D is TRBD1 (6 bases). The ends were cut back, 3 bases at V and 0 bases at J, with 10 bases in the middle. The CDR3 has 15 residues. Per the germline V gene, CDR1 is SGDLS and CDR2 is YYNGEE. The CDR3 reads CASSADRLSGNTIYF. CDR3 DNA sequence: TGTGCCAGCAGCGCCGACAGGCTCTCTGGAAACACCATATATTTT.

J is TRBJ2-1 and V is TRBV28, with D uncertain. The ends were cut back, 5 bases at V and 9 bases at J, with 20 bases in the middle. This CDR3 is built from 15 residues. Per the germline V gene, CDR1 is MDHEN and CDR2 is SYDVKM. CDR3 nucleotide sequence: TGTGCCAGCAGTACCCCTTTGGGTTCCTTTACTGAGCAGTTCTTC. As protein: CASSTPLGSFTEQFF.

The CDR3 nucleotides are TGCGCCAGCAGCTTGGAGACTAGCGGGGAGTTCTTC. It specifies CASSLETSGEFF. This rearrangement joins TRBV5-1 to TRBJ2-1; 11 positions agree with TRBD2. The V segment lost 0 bases and the J segment 14 bases; nucleotides outside the gene matches: 1. Germline V CDR1 and CDR2: SGHRS, YFSETQ. The CDR3 covers 12 residues. Using reference TRBV5-1 and TRBJ2-1 for the parts outside the CDR3, the full variable domain is KAGVTQTPRYLIKTRGQQVTLSCSPISGHRSVSWYQQTPGQGLQFLFEYFSETQRNKGNFPGRFSGRQFSNSRSEMNVSTLELGDSALYLCASSLETSGEFFGPGTRLTVL.

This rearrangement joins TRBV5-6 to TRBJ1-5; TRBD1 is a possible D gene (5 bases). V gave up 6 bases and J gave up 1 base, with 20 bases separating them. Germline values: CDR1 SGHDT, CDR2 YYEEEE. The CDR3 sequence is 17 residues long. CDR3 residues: CASTRLDRRASNQPQHF. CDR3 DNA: TGTGCCAGCACCCGTTTGGATCGCAGGGCAAGCAATCAGCCCCAGCATTTT.

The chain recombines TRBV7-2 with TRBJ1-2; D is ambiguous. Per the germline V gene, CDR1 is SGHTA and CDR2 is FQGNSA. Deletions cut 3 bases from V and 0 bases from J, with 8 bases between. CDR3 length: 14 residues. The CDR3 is CASSLKLSNYGYTF. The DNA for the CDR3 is TGTGCCAGCAGCTTGAAACTTTCTAACTATGGCTACACCTTC.

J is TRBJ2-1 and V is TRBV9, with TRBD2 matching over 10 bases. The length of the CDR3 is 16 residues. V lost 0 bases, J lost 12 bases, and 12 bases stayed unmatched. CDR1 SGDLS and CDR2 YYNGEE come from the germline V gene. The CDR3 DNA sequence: TGTGCCAGCAGCGTAGTAGGACTAGCGGAGGGGGATCCGCAGTTCTTC. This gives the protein CASSVVGLAEGDPQFF.

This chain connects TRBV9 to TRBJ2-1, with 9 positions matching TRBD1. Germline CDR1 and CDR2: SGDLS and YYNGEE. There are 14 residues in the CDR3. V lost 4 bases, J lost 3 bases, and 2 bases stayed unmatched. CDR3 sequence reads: CASSPTGGYNEQFF. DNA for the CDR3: TGTGCCAGCAGCCCGACAGGGGGCTACAATGAGCAGTTCTTC.

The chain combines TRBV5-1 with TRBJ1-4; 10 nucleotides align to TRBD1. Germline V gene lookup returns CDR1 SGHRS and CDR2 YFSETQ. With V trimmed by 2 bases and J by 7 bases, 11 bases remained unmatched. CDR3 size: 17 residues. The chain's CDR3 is CASSFTLTGQGGEKLFF. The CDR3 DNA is TGCGCCAGCAGCTTCACACTTACTGGACAGGGGGGTGAAAAACTGTTTTTT.

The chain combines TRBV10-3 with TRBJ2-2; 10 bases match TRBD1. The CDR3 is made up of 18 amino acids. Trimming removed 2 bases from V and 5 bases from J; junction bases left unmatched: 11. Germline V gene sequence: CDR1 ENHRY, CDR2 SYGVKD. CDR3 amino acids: CAISEANPKDRGTGELFF. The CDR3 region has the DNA TGTGCCATCAGTGAGGCCAACCCCAAGGACAGGGGGACCGGGGAGCTGTTTTTT.

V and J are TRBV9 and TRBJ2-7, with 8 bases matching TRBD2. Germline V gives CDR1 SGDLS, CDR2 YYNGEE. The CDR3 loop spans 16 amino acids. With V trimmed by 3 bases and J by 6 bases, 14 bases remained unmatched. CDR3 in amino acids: CASSAASGPSYGEQYF. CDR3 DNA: TGTGCCAGCAGCGCGGCTAGCGGGCCCTCGTATGGCGAGCAGTACTTC.